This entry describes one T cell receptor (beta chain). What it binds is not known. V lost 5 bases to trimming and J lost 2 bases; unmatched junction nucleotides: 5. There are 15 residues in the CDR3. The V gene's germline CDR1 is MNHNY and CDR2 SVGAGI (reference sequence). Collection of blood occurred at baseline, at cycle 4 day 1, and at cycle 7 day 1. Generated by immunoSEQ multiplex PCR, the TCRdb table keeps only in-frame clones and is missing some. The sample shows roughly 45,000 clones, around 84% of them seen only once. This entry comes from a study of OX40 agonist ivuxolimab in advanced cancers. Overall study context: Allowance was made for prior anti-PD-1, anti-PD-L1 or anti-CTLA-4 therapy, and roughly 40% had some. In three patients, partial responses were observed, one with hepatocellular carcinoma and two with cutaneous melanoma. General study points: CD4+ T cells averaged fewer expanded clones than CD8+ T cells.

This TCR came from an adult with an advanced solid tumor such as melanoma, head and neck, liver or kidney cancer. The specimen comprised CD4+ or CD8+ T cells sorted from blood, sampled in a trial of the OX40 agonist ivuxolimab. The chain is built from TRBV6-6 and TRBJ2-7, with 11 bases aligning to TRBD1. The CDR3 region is CASSTPGQGAYEQYF. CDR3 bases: TGTGCCAGCAGTACCCCGGGACAGGGGGCCTACGAGCAGTACTTC.